One sample yielded the 11 T cell receptor beta chains listed below, sequenced in a study of cytomegalovirus exposure and HLA in healthy donors. Method: immunoSEQ multiplex PCR; TCRdb's copy keeps in-frame clones and lacks some. The repertoire consists of about 330,000 clones, with 75% to 90% occurring once and the leading ten covering around 0.84%. Sequenced input: PBMCs. These receptors were obtained from a woman between 18 and 30 years old in good health and CMV-seronegative.

The chain joins TRBV7-2 to TRBJ1-3, with D possibly matching TRBD1 (5 bases). Trimming shortened V by 7 bases and J by 6 bases, and 13 bases separated the two germline ends. This CDR3 spans 13 amino acids. CDR1 and CDR2 (germline): SGHTA, FQGNSA. The CDR3 reads CASTAGSVNTIYF. The DNA for the CDR3 is TGTGCCAGCACGGCAGGGTCCGTAAACACCATATATTTT.

This rearrangement joins TRBV5-6 to TRBJ2-1; TRBD1 might be the D (6 bases). The V end was cut by 7 bases, the J end by 0 bases, with 23 bases between. This CDR3 has 18 residues. The V gene's germline CDR1 is SGHDT and CDR2 YYEEEE. The CDR3 protein is CASQQGMGMGASYNEQFF. For the CDR3, the DNA is TGTGCCAGCCAGCAGGGGATGGGCATGGGTGCCTCCTACAATGAGCAGTTCTTC.

This chain links TRBV7-6 with TRBJ2-7, with D possibly being TRBD2 (5 bases). Per germline, CDR1 SGHVS and CDR2 FNYEAQ. The CDR3 contains 12 residues. Trimming left V 4 bases short and J 3 bases short, with 7 bases between. DNA for the CDR3: TGTGCCAGCAGCTCAGAGGGCTACGAGCAGTACTTC. Its protein is CASSSEGYEQYF. The whole variable domain, remainder taken from reference TRBV7-6 and TRBJ2-7, is GAGVSQSPRYKVTKRGQDVALRCDPISGHVSLYWYRQALGQGPEFLTYFNYEAQQDKSGLPNDRFSAERPEGSISTLTIQRTEQRDSAMYRCASSSEGYEQYFGPGTRLTVT.

V and J are TRBV5-1 and TRBJ2-6, with D unresolved. Looked up from germline, CDR1 is SGHRS and CDR2 is YFSETQ. The CDR3 length is 14 residues. V was shortened by 4 bases and J by 4 bases, with 9 bases between the two germline ends. The CDR3 loop reads CASSATWGANVLTF. CDR3 in DNA: TGCGCCAGCAGCGCCACTTGGGGGGCCAACGTCCTGACTTTC.

The V gene is TRBV25-1, the J gene TRBJ1-1, with 11 bases that match TRBD1. The junction had 9 bases not matched to a gene; V was cut back by 2 bases and J by 1 base. The germline gives CDR1 MGHDK, CDR2 SYGVNS. This CDR3 contains 18 residues. The CDR3 DNA reads as TGTGCCAGCAGTGAACCCGGGACAGGGGGGTTTAGGAACACTGAAGCTTTCTTT. Amino acids: CASSEPGTGGFRNTEAFF.

The genes are TRBV28 and TRBJ2-3; tentatively, D is TRBD2 (5 bases). Germline V gene lookup returns CDR1 MDHEN and CDR2 SYDVKM. The CDR3 has 16 residues. V was trimmed by 7 bases and J by 4 bases, leaving 21 bases between them. CDR3 nucleotides: TGTGCCAGCAAAGGGCGGACTGGTGGAGGTGCAGATACGCAGTATTTT. Its translation is CASKGRTGGGADTQYF.

The chain joins TRBV18 to TRBJ2-5, with 7 bases aligning to TRBD1. The CDR3 is 14 amino acids. The V and J ends lost 6 bases and 7 bases, in that order; junction bases with no gene match: 11. From germline, CDR1 is KGHSH and CDR2 LQKENI. The CDR3 here is CASSPTDREGTQYF. Here the CDR3 DNA reads TGTGCCAGCTCGCCAACCGACAGGGAAGGGACCCAGTACTTC.

This clone is a singleton in its sample. V is TRBV23-1 and J is TRBJ2-7; D may be TRBD2 (6 bases). TRBV23-1 is identified as an open reading frame with a role that is uncertain. The CDR3 totals 11 residues. V lost 0 bases and J 9 bases, leaving 6 bases between the germline ends. The CDR3 region has the DNA TGCGCCAGCAGTCAATCGGGGGGGCAGTACTTC. It encodes CASSQSGGQYF.

The rearrangement joins TRBV9 to TRBJ1-1, with D possibly matching TRBD1 (6 bases). V lost 4 bases and J lost 4, with 14 bases in between. CDR1 is SGDLS, CDR2 YYNGEE, per germline. The CDR3 extends over 14 amino acids. The CDR3 nucleotides read TGTGCCAGCAGCAGGGGGGGCGATGCCACTGAAGCTTTCTTT. Translation: CASSRGGDATEAFF.

The rearrangement joins TRBV4-1 to TRBJ1-2, with D unresolved. The V end was cut by 4 bases, the J end by 0 bases, with 9 bases between. The CDR3 runs 14 residues. Germline CDR1 MGHRA, CDR2 YSYEKL. CDR3 in amino acids: CASSPTEPNYGYTF. The CDR3 nucleotides are TGCGCCAGCAGCCCGACGGAGCCTAACTATGGCTACACCTTC.

The chain carries TRBV28 and TRBJ1-1; the D is unclear. Between the trimmed V and J ends, which lost 7 bases and 1 base, there was a span of 4 bases. CDR3 length: 11 residues. CDR1 and CDR2 (germline): MDHEN, SYDVKM. In DNA form, the CDR3 reads TGTGCCAGCACACAGAACACTGAAGCTTTCTTT. This sequence encodes CASTQNTEAFF.